What follows are 24 T cell receptor beta chains derived from one specimen sequenced in a study of cytomegalovirus exposure and HLA in healthy donors. Primers: 60 Vbeta forward and 13 Jbeta reverse. Assay used: immunoSEQ multiplex PCR; TCRdb lists only in-frame clones, some missing. The sample has around 130,000 clones; around 80% are singletons. The sequencing sample was made of PBMCs. Receptors originate from a woman aged 40 to 49 in good health and CMV-seronegative.

V usage is TRBV7-9 and J usage is TRBJ2-5; 7 bases map to TRBD1. CDR3 length equals 14 residues. Looked up from germline, CDR1 is SEHNR and CDR2 is FQNEAQ (reference sequence). With 5 bases clipped from V and 5 bases from J, the junction kept 8 bases outside the gene matches. The CDR3 DNA sequence: TGTGCCAGCAGCCTCCAGACAGGGCTGGAGACCCAGTACTTC. Protein product: CASSLQTGLETQYF. The complete variable domain, with remaining parts taken from reference TRBV7-9 and TRBJ2-5, reads DTGVSQNPRHKITKRGQNVTFRCDPISEHNRLYWYRQTLGQGPEFLTYFQNEAQLEKSRLLSDRFSAERPKGSFSTLEIQRTEQGDSAMYLCASSLQTGLETQYFGPGTRLLVL.

The count of this clone is one. This chain links TRBV4-1 with TRBJ1-2; tentatively, D is TRBD1 (5 bases). V shed 0 bases and J shed 3 bases, with 8 bases lying between them. The germline V gene has CDR1 MGHRA and CDR2 YSYEKL. This CDR3 has 14 amino acids. CDR3 region: CASSQDRGDYGYTF. The DNA of the CDR3 is TGCGCCAGCAGCCAAGATCGGGGGGACTATGGCTACACCTTC.

This sequence joins TRBV21-1 and TRBJ1-5; the table's D gene call, TRBD1, was not cross checked with the DNA. TRBV21-1 is tagged as a pseudogene. The CDR3 is 15 amino acids. This CDR3 reads CASSTGTHSNQPQHF. DNA for the CDR3: TGTGCCAGCAGCACAGGAACCCATAGCAATCAGCCCCAGCATTTT.

The J gene is TRBJ2-2, the V gene TRBV6-1, with 14 bases identical to TRBD2. CDR1 MNHNS and CDR2 SASEGT come from the germline V gene. This CDR3 spans 18 amino acids. The ends lost 4 bases at V and 4 bases at J; junction bases unmatched: 8. CDR3 DNA: TGTGCCAGCAGTGTAGCAGGGACTAGCGGGAGTACCACCGGGGAGCTGTTTTTT. Amino acid sequence: CASSVAGTSGSTTGELFF.

The J gene is TRBJ1-2, the V gene TRBV5-6; D ambiguous. Germline values: CDR1 SGHDT, CDR2 YYEEEE. V lost 4 bases, J lost 8 bases, and 15 bases lay in between. The CDR3 consists of 13 residues. CDR3 region: CASSTGSLGGYTF. The CDR3 DNA reads TGTGCCAGCAGCACCGGGTCCCTAGGAGGCTACACCTTC.

The chain couples TRBV5-6 to TRBJ2-5, with a possible D match to TRBD2 (5 bases). The germline V gene has CDR1 SGHDT and CDR2 YYEEEE. Trimming stripped 4 bases from V and 0 bases from J, with 10 bases between. The CDR3 is made up of 14 amino acids. The CDR3 sequence is CASSRGRHQETQYF. Written as DNA, the CDR3 is TGTGCCAGCAGCAGAGGGCGGCACCAAGAGACCCAGTACTTC.

This clone has more than one count but fewer than ten. CDR3 amino acids: CASSLFVRTRITDTQYF. CDR3 coding DNA: TGTGCCAGCAGCTTGTTTGTTCGGACAAGAATCACAGATACGCAGTATTTT. The chain recombines TRBV5-6 with TRBJ2-3; D possibly corresponds to TRBD1 (5 bases). V shed 1 base and J shed 2 bases, with 17 bases lying between them. Germline V CDR1 and CDR2: SGHDT, YYEEEE. CDR3 length: 17 amino acids. The full variable domain, rest sourced from reference TRBV5-6 and TRBJ2-3, is DAGVTQSPTHLIKTRGQQVTLRCSPKSGHDTVSWYQQALGQGPQFIFQYYEEEERQRGNFPDRFSGHQFPNYSSELNVNALLLGDSALYLCASSLFVRTRITDTQYFGPGTRLTVL.

A note on this clone: Other DNA variants within this sample encode the same CDR3. This chain uses TRBV5-1 with TRBJ2-5; 7 bases align to TRBD2. Germline CDR1 SGHRS, CDR2 YFSETQ. CDR3 length: 13 residues. With 0 bases clipped from V and 5 bases from J, the junction kept 1 base outside the gene matches. The CDR3 region has the DNA TGCGCCAGCAGCTTGGGGGGGGGTGAGACCCAGTACTTC. Residues: CASSLGGGETQYF.

The V call is TRBV19, the J call TRBJ2-1, with no clear D. The CDR3 spans 15 residues. V was cut by 5 bases and J by 2 bases, with 13 bases left in between. CDR1 is LNHDA, CDR2 SQIVND, per germline (reference sequence). CDR3 nucleotides: TGTGCCAGTAGTCCTGTTGACACCCCCTACAATGAGCAGTTCTTC. Translation: CASSPVDTPYNEQFF.

The V call is TRBV6-5, the J call TRBJ2-7; 8 bases are a match to TRBD1. This CDR3 has 13 amino acids. The J segment lost 0 bases and the V segment lost 8 bases, leaving 3 bases of the junction unmatched. Germline V gene lookup returns CDR1 MNHEY and CDR2 SVGAGI. In DNA, the CDR3 is TGTGCCAGCGGACAGGGAAGCTCCTACGAGCAGTACTTC. Its translation: CASGQGSSYEQYF.

This chain connects TRBV5-1 to TRBJ1-1; the match to TRBD1 covers 8 bases. There are 16 residues in the CDR3. The germline gives CDR1 SGHRS, CDR2 YFSETQ. Trimming at V came to 1 base and at J to 5 bases, leaving 10 bases not matched to a gene. CDR3 protein: CASSLQPGGLGTEAFF. CDR3 DNA sequence: TGCGCCAGCAGCTTGCAACCAGGGGGCTTGGGGACTGAAGCTTTCTTT.

There are a few counts of this clone. CDR3 in amino acids: CASSLGAKETQYF. The CDR3 DNA follows: TGTGCCAGCAGCTTAGGGGCTAAAGAGACCCAGTACTTC. The gene calls are TRBV7-3 and TRBJ2-5, with D possibly matching TRBD1 (5 bases). V was clipped by 2 bases and J by 3 bases, with 7 bases between them. The CDR3 runs to 13 residues. The germline CDR1 and CDR2 sequences are SGHTA and FQGTGA.

This clone was observed a single time. The chain recombines TRBV6-5 with TRBJ1-4; 8 nucleotides agree with TRBD1. CDR3 size: 15 residues. Germline lookup yields CDR1 MNHEY and CDR2 SVGAGI. V lost 2 bases and J lost 10; bases outside the gene matches: 9. The CDR3 is CASSYGQGGRGKLFF. In DNA, the CDR3 is TGTGCCAGCAGTTACGGACAGGGTGGTCGCGGAAAACTGTTTTTT.

The chain couples TRBV7-2 to TRBJ1-2, with TRBD1 identical over 7 bases. Germline CDR1 is SGHTA and CDR2 is FQGNSA. The trim removed 5 bases at V and 5 bases at J, leaving 11 bases unmatched. This CDR3 has 15 residues. The CDR3 coding sequence is TGTGCCAGCAGCCCCGATCTGACAGGGATGTATGGCTACACCTTC. Protein sequence: CASSPDLTGMYGYTF.

The genes are TRBV11-3 and TRBJ1-3; D is unresolved. Between the trimmed V and J ends, which lost 2 bases and 1 base, there was a span of 9 bases. CDR1 is SGHNT, CDR2 YENEEA, per germline. This CDR3 is 15 amino acids long. CDR3 loop: CASSLYSGSGNTIYF. The CDR3 DNA is TGTGCCAGCAGCTTATACTCGGGATCTGGAAACACCATATATTTT.

V gene TRBV7-9 combines with J gene TRBJ2-3, with TRBD2 matching over 9 bases. The germline gives CDR1 SEHNR, CDR2 FQNEAQ (reference sequence). Trimming removed 5 bases from V and 2 bases from J; junction bases left unmatched: 8. The CDR3 covers 16 residues. CDR3 sequence: CASSALGLADTDTQYF. The CDR3 DNA reads TGTGCCAGCAGCGCCCTGGGACTAGCAGACACAGATACGCAGTATTTT.

The chain couples TRBV7-9 to TRBJ2-7, with TRBD1 matching over 7 bases. With V trimmed by 3 bases and J by 1 base, 3 bases remained unmatched. Looked up from germline, CDR1 is SEHNR and CDR2 is FQNEAQ (reference sequence). The CDR3 extends over 14 amino acids. For the CDR3, the DNA is TGTGCCAGCAGCTTGAGGGGACAGTCCTACGAGCAGTACTTC. It encodes CASSLRGQSYEQYF.

DNA of the CDR3: TGTGCCAGCAGCTTTAGGCCGGGACTGAAAAGGGAGACCCAGTACTTC. It yields the protein CASSFRPGLKRETQYF. The chain employs TRBV7-8 and TRBJ2-5; a weak D match, TRBD2 (6 bases). The CDR3 spans 16 residues. V was clipped by 3 bases and J by 5 bases, with 19 bases between them. Germline CDR1 is SGHVS and CDR2 is FQNEAQ.

The CDR3 is CASSAMWGRGYGYTF. The CDR3 nucleotides are TGCGCCAGCAGTGCGATGTGGGGGCGAGGCTATGGCTACACCTTC. The chain employs TRBV10-1 and TRBJ1-2; D possibly corresponds to TRBD1 (6 bases). Germline V lookup: CDR1 WNHNN, CDR2 SYGVQD (reference sequence). Trimming removed 4 bases at V and 4 bases at J, with 16 bases between. The length of the CDR3 is 15 residues.

This chain links TRBV19 with TRBJ2-4; 11 bases align to TRBD1. V shed 5 bases, J shed 11 bases, and the junction held 8 bases outside the gene matches. This CDR3 has 14 amino acids. Germline V gives CDR1 LNHDA, CDR2 SQIVND (reference sequence). Here the CDR3 DNA reads TGTGCCAGTAGTCGAACCGGGACAGGGGGGCTTCAGTACTTC. Translation: CASSRTGTGGLQYF.

For the CDR3, the DNA is TGTGCCAGCAGCTTATCCGGAGGGAGGGTCTCACAGCCCCAGCATTTT. Translation gives CASSLSGGRVSQPQHF. This chain links TRBV7-2 with TRBJ1-5, with unresolved D. Per the germline V gene, CDR1 is SGHTA and CDR2 is FQGNSA. The CDR3 has 16 amino acids. Trimming removed 2 bases from V and 7 bases from J, with 18 bases in between.

This chain uses TRBV19 with TRBJ1-1; D gene ambiguous. The V end was cut by 0 bases, the J end by 6 bases, with 14 bases between. From germline, CDR1 is LNHDA and CDR2 SQIVND (reference sequence). The CDR3 has 15 amino acids. In DNA, the CDR3 is TGTGCCAGTAGTATAGACGCCGGTAGTGCGCCTGAAGCTTTCTTT. This codes for CASSIDAGSAPEAFF.

This clone has only a few counts. The chain employs TRBV5-1 and TRBJ1-6, with a possible D match to TRBD1 (5 bases). The CDR3 length is 14 residues. Trimming cost V 0 bases and J 6 bases, with 7 bases left between them. In germline, CDR1 is SGHRS, CDR2 YFSETQ. The CDR3 DNA sequence: TGCGCCAGCAGCTTGGGACAGATTAATTCACCCCTCCACTTT. Translation gives CASSLGQINSPLHF.

The chain recombines TRBV13 with TRBJ1-3; D is unresolved. Trimming took off 2 bases at V and 0 bases at J, with 8 bases between the two ends. The germline gives CDR1 PRHDT, CDR2 FYEKMQ (reference sequence). This CDR3 is built from 15 residues. The DNA for the CDR3 is TGTGCCAGCAGCTTACGCGGGAGCTCTGGAAACACCATATATTTT. This gives the protein CASSLRGSSGNTIYF.